This paragraph reports one T cell receptor (beta chain). Collection of 9 to 10 milliliters of peripheral blood was performed for each donor. This sample stems from a study of blood T cells in healthy people across ages. It was with a sample-barcoded 5' primer and a J-beta primer mix that a second PCR of about 7 to 12 cycles was run. TCRdb reprocessed the 5' RACE reads with MiXCR, giving one entry per CDR3 protein. Among around 1.5 million distinct CDR3 sequences listed, around 59% were seen once. The CDR3 spans 15 residues. V was shortened by 3 bases and J by 4 bases, with 16 bases between the two germline ends. Germline CDR1 reads MNHEY; CDR2 reads SMNVEV (reference sequence).

The sample was blood. This receptor was taken from a young man in good health. The gene calls are TRBV27 and TRBJ2-7; no firm D call. The CDR3 spells CASSFSPGPFYEQYF. In DNA form, the CDR3 reads TGTGCCAGCAGTTTTTCTCCGGGCCCCTTTTACGAGCAGTACTTC.